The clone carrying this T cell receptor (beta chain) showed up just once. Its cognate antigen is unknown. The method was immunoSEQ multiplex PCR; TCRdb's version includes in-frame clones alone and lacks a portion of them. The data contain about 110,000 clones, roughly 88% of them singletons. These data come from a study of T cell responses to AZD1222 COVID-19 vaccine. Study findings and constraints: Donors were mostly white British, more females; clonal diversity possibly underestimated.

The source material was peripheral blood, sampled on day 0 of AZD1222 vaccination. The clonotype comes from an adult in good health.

CDR3 sequence: CAWRSSYHSPEAFF. For the CDR3, the DNA is TGTGCCTGGCGATCCTCCTATCACTCTCCTGAAGCTTTCTTT. V gene TRBV30 combines with J gene TRBJ1-1; D gene uncertain. CDR3 length: 14 residues. Germline CDR1 is GTSNPN and CDR2 is SVGIG (reference sequence). Trimming stripped 5 bases from V and 6 bases from J, with 19 bases between.